What follows describes a single T cell receptor beta chain. The antigen remains undetermined. TCRdb redid the calling of the 5' RACE reads with MiXCR, one entry per CDR3 protein. The sample records about 100,000 distinct CDR3 sequences, 5.5% to 7% being singletons. The V end lost 5 bases, the J end lost 5 bases, and 10 bases lay between the germline ends. There are 13 residues in the CDR3. Germline V CDR1 and CDR2: LNHDA, SQIVND (reference sequence). This entry is derived from a study of identical twins. Study outcomes and limitations: Low generation-probability sequences were in excess among twin-shared out-of-frame alpha sequences. There was more out-of-frame TCR alpha sharing in monozygotic twins than models estimated. The authors drew conclusions from cross-sectional statistical analysis rather than following the same donors.

The receptor comes from a woman between 50 and 59 years old in good health. The gene calls are TRBV19 and TRBJ2-1; tentatively, D is TRBD1 (6 bases). Sequenced: memory T cells sorted from blood. This chain's CDR3 is CASSGHRDNEQFF. CDR3 bases: TGTGCCAGTAGTGGCCACAGGGACAATGAGCAGTTCTTC.